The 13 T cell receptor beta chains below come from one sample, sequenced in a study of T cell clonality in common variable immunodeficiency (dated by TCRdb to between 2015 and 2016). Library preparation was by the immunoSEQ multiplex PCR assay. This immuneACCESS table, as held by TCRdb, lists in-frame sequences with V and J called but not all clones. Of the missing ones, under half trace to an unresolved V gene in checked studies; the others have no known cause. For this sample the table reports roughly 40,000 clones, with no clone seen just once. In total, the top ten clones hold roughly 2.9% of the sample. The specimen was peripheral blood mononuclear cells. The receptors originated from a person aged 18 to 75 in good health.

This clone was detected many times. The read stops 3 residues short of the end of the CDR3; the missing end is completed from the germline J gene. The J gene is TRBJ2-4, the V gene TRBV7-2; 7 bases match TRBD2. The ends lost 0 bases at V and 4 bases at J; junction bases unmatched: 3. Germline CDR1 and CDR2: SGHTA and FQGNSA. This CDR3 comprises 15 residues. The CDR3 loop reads CASSLAGGLKNIQYF. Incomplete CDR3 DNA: TGTGCCAGCAGCTTAGCGGGGGGACTAAAAAACATT.

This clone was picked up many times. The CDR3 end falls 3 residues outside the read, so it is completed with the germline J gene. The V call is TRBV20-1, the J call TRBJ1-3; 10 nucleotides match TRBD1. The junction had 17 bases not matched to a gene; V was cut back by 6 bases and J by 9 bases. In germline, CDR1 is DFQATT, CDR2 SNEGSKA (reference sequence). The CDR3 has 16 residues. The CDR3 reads CSATDRGSGGSGTIYF. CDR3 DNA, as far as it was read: TGCAGTGCAACGGACAGGGGGTCGGGCGGGTCTGGCACC.

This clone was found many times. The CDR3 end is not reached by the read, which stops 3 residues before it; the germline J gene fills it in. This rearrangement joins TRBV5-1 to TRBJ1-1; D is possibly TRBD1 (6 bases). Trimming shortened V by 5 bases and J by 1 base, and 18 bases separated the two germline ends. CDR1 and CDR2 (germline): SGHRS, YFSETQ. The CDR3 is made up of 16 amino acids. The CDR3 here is CASRYNRAIRNTEAFF. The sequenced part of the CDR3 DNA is TGCGCCAGCAGGTATAACAGGGCGATCAGGAACACTGAA.

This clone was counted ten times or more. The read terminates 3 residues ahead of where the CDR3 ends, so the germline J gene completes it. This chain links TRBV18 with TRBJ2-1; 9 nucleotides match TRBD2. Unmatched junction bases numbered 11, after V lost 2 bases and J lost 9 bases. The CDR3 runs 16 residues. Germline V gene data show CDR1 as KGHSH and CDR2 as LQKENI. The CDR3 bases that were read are TGTGCCAGCTCACCAGAGAGTAGCGGGAGTCGGTTTGAG. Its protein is CASSPESSGSRFE. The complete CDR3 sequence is CASSPESSGSRFEQFF.

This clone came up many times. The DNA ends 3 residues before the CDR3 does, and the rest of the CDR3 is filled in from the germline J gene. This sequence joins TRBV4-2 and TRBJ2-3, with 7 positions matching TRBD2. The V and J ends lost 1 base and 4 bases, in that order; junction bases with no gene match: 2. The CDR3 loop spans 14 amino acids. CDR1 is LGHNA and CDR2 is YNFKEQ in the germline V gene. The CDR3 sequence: CASSQGTRADTQYF. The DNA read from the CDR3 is TGTGCCAGCAGCCAAGGGACTAGGGCAGATACG.

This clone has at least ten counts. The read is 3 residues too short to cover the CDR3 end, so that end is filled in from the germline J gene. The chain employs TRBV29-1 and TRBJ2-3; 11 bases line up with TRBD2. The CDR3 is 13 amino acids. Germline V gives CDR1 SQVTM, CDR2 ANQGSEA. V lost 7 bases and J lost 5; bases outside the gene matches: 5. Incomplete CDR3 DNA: TGCAGCGGGGGGACTAGCGGAGGAGATACG. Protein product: CSGGTSGGDT. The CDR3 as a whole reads CSGGTSGGDTQYF.

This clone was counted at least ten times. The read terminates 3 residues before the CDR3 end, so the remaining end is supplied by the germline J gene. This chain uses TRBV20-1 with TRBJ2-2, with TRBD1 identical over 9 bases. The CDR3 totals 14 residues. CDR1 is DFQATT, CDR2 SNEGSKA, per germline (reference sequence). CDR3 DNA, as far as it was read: TGCAGTGCTAGAGACGGGACAGGGAGTTCACCG. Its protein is CSARDGTGSSP. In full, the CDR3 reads CSARDGTGSSPLFF.

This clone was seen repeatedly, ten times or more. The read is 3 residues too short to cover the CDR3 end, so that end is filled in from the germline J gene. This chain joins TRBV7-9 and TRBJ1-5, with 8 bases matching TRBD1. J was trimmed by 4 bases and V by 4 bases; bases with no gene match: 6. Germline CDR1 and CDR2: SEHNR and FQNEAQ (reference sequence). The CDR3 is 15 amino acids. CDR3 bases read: TGTGCCAGCAGCTATACAGGGGGGACGAATCAGCCC. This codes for CASSYTGGTNQP. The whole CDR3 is CASSYTGGTNQPQHF.

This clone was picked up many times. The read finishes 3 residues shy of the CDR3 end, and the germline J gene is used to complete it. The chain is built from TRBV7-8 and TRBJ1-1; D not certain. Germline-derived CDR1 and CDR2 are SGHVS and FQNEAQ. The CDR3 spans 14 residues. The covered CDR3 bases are TGTGCCAGCAGCTTAGATGTTGGGTCACAGAGG. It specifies CASSLDVGSQR. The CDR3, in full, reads CASSLDVGSQRAFF.

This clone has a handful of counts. The sequenced part of the CDR3 DNA is TGTGCCAGCAGAAAGACTAGCGGGGGGGCAATTGATAATGAG. Protein product: CASRKTSGGAIDNE. The complete CDR3 protein is CASRKTSGGAIDNEQFF. The J gene is TRBJ2-1, the V gene TRBV2; 14 bases agree with TRBD2. The read stops 3 residues short of the end of the CDR3; the missing end is completed from the germline J gene. This CDR3 is built from 17 residues. With 6 bases clipped from V and 7 bases from J, the junction kept 11 bases outside the gene matches. Germline loops: CDR1 SNHLY, CDR2 FYNNEI.

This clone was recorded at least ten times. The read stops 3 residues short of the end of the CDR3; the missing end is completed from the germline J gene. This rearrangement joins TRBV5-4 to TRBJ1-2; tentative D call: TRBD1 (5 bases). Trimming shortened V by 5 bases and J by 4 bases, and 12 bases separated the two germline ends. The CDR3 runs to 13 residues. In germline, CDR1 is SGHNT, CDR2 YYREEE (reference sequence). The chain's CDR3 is CASSMAGIYGYTF. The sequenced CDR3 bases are TGTGCCAGCAGTATGGCAGGGATCTATGGC.

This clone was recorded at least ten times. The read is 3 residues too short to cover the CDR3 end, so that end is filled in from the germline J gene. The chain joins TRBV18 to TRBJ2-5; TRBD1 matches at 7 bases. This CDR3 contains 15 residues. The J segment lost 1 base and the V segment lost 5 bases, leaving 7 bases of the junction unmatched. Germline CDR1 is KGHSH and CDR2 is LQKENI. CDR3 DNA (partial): TGTGCCAGCTCAGCCACGGACAGGTCCCAAGAGACC. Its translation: CASSATDRSQET. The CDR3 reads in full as CASSATDRSQETQYF.

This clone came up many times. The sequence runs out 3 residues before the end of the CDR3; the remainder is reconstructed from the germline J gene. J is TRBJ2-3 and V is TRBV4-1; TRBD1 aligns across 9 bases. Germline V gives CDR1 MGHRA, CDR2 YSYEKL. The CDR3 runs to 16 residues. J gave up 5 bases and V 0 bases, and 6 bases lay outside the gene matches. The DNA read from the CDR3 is TGCGCCAGCAGCCAAGAAGGAACAGGGGGCGAAGATACG. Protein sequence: CASSQEGTGGEDT. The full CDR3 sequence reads CASSQEGTGGEDTQYF.